This is a list of T cell receptor beta chains from one sample in a study of shared clonotypes between healthy human individuals. Generated by immunoSEQ multiplex PCR, the TCRdb table keeps only in-frame clones and is missing some. The sample lists about 750,000 clones, nearly 95% seen once, with nearly 25% in the top ten. Sequences were obtained from naive CD8+ T cells sorted from blood. The receptor set was obtained from a man aged 30-40 years in good health. CDR3s include the opening cysteine and the closing phenylalanine or tryptophan. A D gene is named only where the DNA matches it firmly. Where a row states a size, it is once, few, many or the class of an expanded clone; other rows omit it.

clone size | J gene | D gene | CDR3 length | V gene | CDR3 DNA | CDR3 protein
. | TRBJ2-3 | TRBD1 | 15 | TRBV28 | TGTGCCACCTCGGCCCGGGACAGCAGCACAGATACGCAGTATTTT | CATSARDSSTDTQYF
. | TRBJ1-2 | . | 14 | TRBV9 | TGTGCCAGCAGCGTAGGGGACACCCAAGATGGCTACACCTTC | CASSVGDTQDGYTF
. | TRBJ2-2 | . | 13 | TRBV30 | TGTGCCTGGGTCGAGGAGAACACCGGGGAGCTGTTTTTT | CAWVEENTGELFF
. | TRBJ2-1 | TRBD2 | 16 | TRBV9 | TGTGCCAGCAGGTCCGTTGGAGCGGGAAAGGGCAATGAGCAGTTCTTC | CASRSVGAGKGNEQFF
. | TRBJ2-1 | . | 13 | TRBV29-1 | TGCAGCGTTGAGGGCGGAAGCGTGAATGAGCAGTTCTTC | CSVEGGSVNEQFF
. | TRBJ2-1 | TRBD2 | 14 | TRBV5-1 | TGCGCCAGCAGCTTGAAGCGGGGCTACAATGAGCAGTTCTTC | CASSLKRGYNEQFF
. | TRBJ2-7 | . | 11 | TRBV6-6 | TGTGCCAGCAGTTATGGGCACGAGCAGTACTTC | CASSYGHEQYF
few | TRBJ1-2 | . | 13 | TRBV28 | TGTGCCAGCAGTTCAAACGACCCCTATGGCTACACCTTC | CASSSNDPYGYTF
. | TRBJ1-1 | . | 13 | TRBV27 | . | CASSLGMGAEAFF
. | TRBJ2-3 | TRBD2 | 16 | TRBV10-3 | TGTGCCATCAGGGGGGGACTACCCCCTAGCACAGATACGCAGTATTTT | CAIRGGLPPSTDTQYF
. | TRBJ2-1 | TRBD2 | 14 | TRBV27 | TGTGCCAGCAGAACTAGCGGGAGTGTCGATGAGCAGTTCTTC | CASRTSGSVDEQFF
. | TRBJ2-1 | . | 16 | TRBV4-1 | TGCGCCAGCAGCCAGAAAATAGCGGACTCCTACAATGAGCAGTTCTTC | CASSQKIADSYNEQFF
. | TRBJ1-5 | . | 14 | TRBV28 | TGTGCCAGCAGGGAAATTTGGGGCAATCAGCCCCAGCATTTT | CASREIWGNQPQHF
. | TRBJ2-7 | TRBD1 | 16 | TRBV14 | TGTGCCAGCAAACCGACTCCCGGGACAGGGATTGACGAGCAGTACTTC | CASKPTPGTGIDEQYF
. | TRBJ2-5 | . | 13 | TRBV9 | TGTGCCAGCAGCGGGCGGAGGGGTAGGGACCAGTACTTC | CASSGRRGRDQYF
. | TRBJ2-2 | . | 14 | TRBV29-1 | TGCAGCGGTTTGGGGGGACCGAACACCGGGGAGCTGTTTTTT | CSGLGGPNTGELFF
. | TRBJ2-7 | . | 14 | TRBV29-1 | TGCAGCGTTGTTGGGGCAGGGCTCGCCTACGAGCAGTACTTC | CSVVGAGLAYEQYF